This T cell receptor beta chain was sequenced during a study of blood T cell repertoires in COVID-19. In the study overall: Acute-phase and convalescent COVID-19 samples originated in the United States, Italy and Spain. T cells, B-cell-depleted T cells, or PBMCs provided the cDNA or gDNA that served as material.

Looked up from germline, CDR1 is MNHEY and CDR2 is SVGEGT. V shed 3 bases, J shed 5 bases, and the junction held 16 bases outside the gene matches. The CDR3 contains 19 residues. Authors' analysis steps: Estimation of nucleated cell counts was performed using reference gene primer amplification. Profiled with immunoSEQ multiplex PCR; TCRdb holds only in-frame clones, not every one. V, J and clone size are those of that table, while D and trimming were read from the DNA. The table lists about 150,000 clones, about 85% of them singletons. V is TRBV6-2 or TRBV6-3 and J is TRBJ2-5; 12 bases are shared with TRBD2. The clonotype was recovered from a woman in her fifties or sixties with active or convalescent COVID-19. The sample was peripheral blood. CDR3 loop: CASSYLPYTSGGRMETQYF. The CDR3 DNA follows: TGTGCCAGCAGTTATCTCCCATATACTAGCGGGGGGCGAATGGAGACCCAGTACTTC.